This record concerns one TCR beta chain sequence. This clonotype came up many times. This clone's antigen is unknown. Base qualities are missing; no much larger clone stands one base away. This sample stems from a study of T cells in Graves' hyperthyroidism and ophthalmopathy (dated 2019 in TCRdb). With respect to the entire study: Peripheral blood was sampled at the time of initial diagnosis, prior to any treatment. To identify distinguishing TCR V-J signatures, a discovery cohort of 95 to 100 patients was used, comprising 40 to 45 with Graves' ophthalmopathy and approximately 58 with stable Graves' hyperthyroidism. Prospective prediction of ophthalmopathy was tested in an independent validation cohort consisting of 18 to 20 hyperthyroidism patients and approximately 16 patients who later progressed to ophthalmopathy. The 85 to 100 discovery patients were divided at random into training and test sets in a 7:3 ratio. The study also compared thyroid tissue and blood T-cell repertoires from about 6 Graves' hyperthyroidism patients. Following sampling, methimazole starting at 30 mg daily was given to hyperthyroidism patients, and high-dose intravenous methylprednisolone was given to ophthalmopathy patients. According to the paper, TCR Vbeta CDR3 sequencing was carried out on more than 120 peripheral blood samples, which came from approximately 43 ophthalmopathy, around 74 hyperthyroidism and approximately 17 progressor patients. Results and caveats for the whole study, not just this receptor: In cross-validation, a model built on a 13 V-J signature told ophthalmopathy apart from stable hyperthyroidism with under 90% sensitivity and approximately 81% specificity, and in testing the same model reached 80%/75%. In validation, progression to ophthalmopathy was predicted by the model with 65% to 71% sensitivity and approximately 78% specificity, a median of roughly 6.4 months before onset. No statistical method was used to set the sample size in advance, and investigators knew the group allocation. Most expanded thyroid clonotypes (frequency above 0.001) were also found in blood, which suggests that blood repertoires may mirror thyroid immune responses.

Taken from cysteine to phenylalanine, the CDR3 has 11 residues. CDR3 DNA only is kept here, 33 bases in frame from base 1. The junction carries 7 bases between V and J, which are trimmed by 7 bases and 3 bases respectively. As encoded in the germline V gene (reference sequence), CDR1 is DFQATT while CDR2 is SNEGSKA. The TCR beta CDR3 regions were amplified from RNA transcripts. A first-round RT-PCR of the TCR CDR3 used the HTBI primer set with the Qiagen OneStep RT-PCR kit. Libraries were constructed in a second round of multiplex PCR, after which size selection and purification were performed. Sequencing of the libraries was done on an Illumina HiSeq2000 using paired-end 100 bp reads. The authors' pipeline ran thus. Raw data were processed with SOAPnuke, discarding reads with adapters, uncalled bases, mean Phred below 15, or no exact constant-primer or identifier match. COPE v1.2.5 was used to merge high-quality paired reads, and clonotypes were defined as unique nucleotide sequences. MiTCR v1.1 was used to align the clonotypes against IMGT TRBV, TRBD and TRBJ reference segments. The analysis included only V-J combinations with a frequency above 0.0001, which together covered about 99% of the repertoires. The TCS score was defined as the ratio of F50 (clonal expansion) to E x V (chaos), calculated using BLOSUM62-based TCRdist between CDR3 peptides within each V-J. Welch's t-statistics and random forest reduced 500 to 550 V-J features to 10 to 15, which were used in a naive Bayes classifier (R e1071). TCRdb took the public reads, trimmed them with fastp at Q25, ran MiXCR for clone calling and kept in-frame beta chains. Identical CDR3 proteins give one entry, which carries the most common genes and DNA. The V and J calls reflect TCRdb's pipeline rather than the authors' work. The sample data list under 400,000 distinct CDR3 sequences, and less than 15% of these were observed just once. 9.2% of the sample is taken by the ten largest.

Graves' hyperthyroidism was defined as stable when no progression to ophthalmopathy occurred over 18 months of follow-up. Hyperthyroidism patients were newly diagnosed, with disease duration under 2 months, and aged 18 to 65 years. Any patient with an uncontrolled infection, another autoimmune disease, pregnancy or lactation was excluded. Diagnoses relied on clinical symptoms, serum thyroxine and TRAb, thyroid ultrasound and orbital computed tomography. PBMCs were separated from under 11 ml of fresh peripheral blood using Ficoll-Paque density gradient centrifugation. Trizol reagent was used to extract total RNA, and RNA quality was then checked on an Agilent 2100 Bioanalyzer.

What was sequenced was blood. This sequence originates from a woman aged 18-29 years with Graves' hyperthyroidism. The V and J genes are TRBV20-1 and TRBJ2-1; a confident D gene designation cannot be given. The DNA sequence follows: TGCAGTGTAGGTAACTACAATGAGCAGTTCTTC. Its protein reads: CSVGNYNEQFF.